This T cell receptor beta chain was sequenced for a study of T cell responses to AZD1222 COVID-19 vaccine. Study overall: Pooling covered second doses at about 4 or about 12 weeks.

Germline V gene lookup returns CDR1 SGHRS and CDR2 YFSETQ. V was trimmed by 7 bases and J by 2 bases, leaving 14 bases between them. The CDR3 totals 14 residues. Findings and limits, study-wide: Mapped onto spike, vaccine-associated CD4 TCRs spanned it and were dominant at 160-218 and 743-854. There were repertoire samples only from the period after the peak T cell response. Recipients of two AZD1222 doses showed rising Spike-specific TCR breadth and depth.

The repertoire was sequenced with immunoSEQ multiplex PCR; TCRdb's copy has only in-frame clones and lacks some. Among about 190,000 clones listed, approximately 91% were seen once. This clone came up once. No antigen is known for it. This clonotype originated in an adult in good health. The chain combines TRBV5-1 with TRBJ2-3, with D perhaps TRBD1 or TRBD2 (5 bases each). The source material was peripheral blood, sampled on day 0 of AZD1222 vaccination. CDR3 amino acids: CASRLEGTTDTQYF. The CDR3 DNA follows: TGCGCCAGCCGCCTCGAGGGGACCACAGATACGCAGTATTTT.